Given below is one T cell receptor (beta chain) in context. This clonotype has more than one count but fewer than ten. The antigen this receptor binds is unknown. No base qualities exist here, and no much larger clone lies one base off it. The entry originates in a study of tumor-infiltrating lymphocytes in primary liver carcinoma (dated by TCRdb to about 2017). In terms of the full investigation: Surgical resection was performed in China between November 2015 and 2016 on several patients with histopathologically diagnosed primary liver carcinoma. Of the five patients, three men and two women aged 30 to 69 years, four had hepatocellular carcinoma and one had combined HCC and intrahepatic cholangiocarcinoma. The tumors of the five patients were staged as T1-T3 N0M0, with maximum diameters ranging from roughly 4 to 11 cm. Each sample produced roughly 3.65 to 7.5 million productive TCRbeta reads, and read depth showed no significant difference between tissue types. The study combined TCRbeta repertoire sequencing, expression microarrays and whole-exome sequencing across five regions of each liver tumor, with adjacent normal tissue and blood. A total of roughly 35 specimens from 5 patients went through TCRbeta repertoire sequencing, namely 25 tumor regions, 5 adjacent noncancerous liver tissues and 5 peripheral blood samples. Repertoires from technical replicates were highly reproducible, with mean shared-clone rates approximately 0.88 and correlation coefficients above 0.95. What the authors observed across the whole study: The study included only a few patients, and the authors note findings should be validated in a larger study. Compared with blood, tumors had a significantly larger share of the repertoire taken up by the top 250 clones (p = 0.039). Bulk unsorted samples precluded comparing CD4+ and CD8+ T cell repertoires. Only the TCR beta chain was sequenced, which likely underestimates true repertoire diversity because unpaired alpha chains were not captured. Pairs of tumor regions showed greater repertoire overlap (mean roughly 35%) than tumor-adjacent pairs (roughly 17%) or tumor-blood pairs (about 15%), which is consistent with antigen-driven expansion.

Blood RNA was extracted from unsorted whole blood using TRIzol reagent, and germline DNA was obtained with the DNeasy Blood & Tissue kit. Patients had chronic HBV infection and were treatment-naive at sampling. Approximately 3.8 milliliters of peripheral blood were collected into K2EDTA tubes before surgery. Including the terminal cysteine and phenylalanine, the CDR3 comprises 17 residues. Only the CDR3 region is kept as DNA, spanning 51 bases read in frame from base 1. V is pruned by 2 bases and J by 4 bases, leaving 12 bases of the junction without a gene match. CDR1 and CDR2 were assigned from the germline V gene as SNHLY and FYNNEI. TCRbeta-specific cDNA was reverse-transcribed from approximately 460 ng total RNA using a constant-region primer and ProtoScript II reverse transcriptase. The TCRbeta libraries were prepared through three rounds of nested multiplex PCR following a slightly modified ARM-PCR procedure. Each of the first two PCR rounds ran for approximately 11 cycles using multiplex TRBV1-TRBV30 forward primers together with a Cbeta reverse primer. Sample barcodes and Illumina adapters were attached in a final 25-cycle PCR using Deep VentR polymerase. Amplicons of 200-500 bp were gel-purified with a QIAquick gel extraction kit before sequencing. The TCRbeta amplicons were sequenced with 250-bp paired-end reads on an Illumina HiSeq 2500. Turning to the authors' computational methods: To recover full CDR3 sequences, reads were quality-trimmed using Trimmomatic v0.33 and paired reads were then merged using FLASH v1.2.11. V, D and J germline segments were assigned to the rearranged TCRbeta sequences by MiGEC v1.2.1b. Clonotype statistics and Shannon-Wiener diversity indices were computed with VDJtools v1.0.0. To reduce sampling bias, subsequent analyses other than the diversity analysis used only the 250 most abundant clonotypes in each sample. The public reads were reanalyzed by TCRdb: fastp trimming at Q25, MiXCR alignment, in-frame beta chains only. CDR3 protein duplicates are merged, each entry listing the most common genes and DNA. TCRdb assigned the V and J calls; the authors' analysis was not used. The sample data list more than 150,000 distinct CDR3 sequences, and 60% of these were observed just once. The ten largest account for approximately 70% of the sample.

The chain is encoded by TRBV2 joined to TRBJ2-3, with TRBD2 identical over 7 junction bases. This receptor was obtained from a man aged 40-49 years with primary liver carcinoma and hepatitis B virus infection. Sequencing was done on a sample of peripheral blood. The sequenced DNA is TGTGCCAGCAGTGAATACAGATATATGACTAGCTCAGATACGCAGTATTTT. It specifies CASSEYRYMTSSDTQYF.